This TCR beta chain was captured in a study of blood T cell repertoires in COVID-19. Study-wide background: Sites across the United States, Italy and Spain contributed samples from acute and convalescent COVID-19.

Authors' data handling: The assay estimated nucleated cells by amplifying reference gene primers. Measured with immunoSEQ multiplex PCR; TCRdb has only the in-frame clones, and not every one. The DNA was the basis for D and trimming; V, J and clone size are from that table. The data contain about 230,000 clones, approximately 88% of them singletons. Grouping used clinical history reported by participants in a survey and questionnaire. The CDR3 runs to 17 residues. The germline CDR1 and CDR2 sequences are SGHTA and FQGNSA. The V segment lost 2 bases and the J segment 8 bases; nucleotides outside the gene matches: 12.

The V and J genes are TRBV7-2 and TRBJ2-2; 9 bases map to TRBD2. The receptor comes from a woman aged 40 to 50 with acute COVID-19. The sequencing input was PBMCs or T cells enriched from blood (not recorded which). CDR3 DNA sequence: TGTGCCAGCAGCTTAACGGGCGGGAGGGCTCTCGGTGGGGAGCTGTTTTTT. It translates to CASSLTGGRALGGELFF. Complete variable domain (other parts from reference TRBV7-2 and TRBJ2-2): GAGVSQSPSNKVTEKGKDVELRCDPISGHTALYWYRQSLGQGLEFLIYFQGNSAPDKSGLPSDRFSAERTGGSVSTLTIQRTQQEDSAVYLCASSLTGGRALGGELFFGEGSRLTVL.